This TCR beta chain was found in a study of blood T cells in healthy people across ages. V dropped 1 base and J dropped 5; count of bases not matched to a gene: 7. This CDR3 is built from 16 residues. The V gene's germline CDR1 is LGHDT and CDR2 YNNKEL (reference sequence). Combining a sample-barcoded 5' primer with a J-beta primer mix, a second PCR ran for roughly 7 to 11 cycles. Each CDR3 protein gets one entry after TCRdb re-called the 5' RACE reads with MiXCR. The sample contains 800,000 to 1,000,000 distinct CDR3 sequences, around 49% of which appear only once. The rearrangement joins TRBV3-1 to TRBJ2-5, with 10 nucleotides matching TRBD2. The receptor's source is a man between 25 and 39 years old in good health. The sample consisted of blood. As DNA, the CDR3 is TGTGCCAGCAGCCAAGTTTCGGGTAGCGGGGGGGAGACCCAGTACTTC. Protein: CASSQVSGSGGETQYF.